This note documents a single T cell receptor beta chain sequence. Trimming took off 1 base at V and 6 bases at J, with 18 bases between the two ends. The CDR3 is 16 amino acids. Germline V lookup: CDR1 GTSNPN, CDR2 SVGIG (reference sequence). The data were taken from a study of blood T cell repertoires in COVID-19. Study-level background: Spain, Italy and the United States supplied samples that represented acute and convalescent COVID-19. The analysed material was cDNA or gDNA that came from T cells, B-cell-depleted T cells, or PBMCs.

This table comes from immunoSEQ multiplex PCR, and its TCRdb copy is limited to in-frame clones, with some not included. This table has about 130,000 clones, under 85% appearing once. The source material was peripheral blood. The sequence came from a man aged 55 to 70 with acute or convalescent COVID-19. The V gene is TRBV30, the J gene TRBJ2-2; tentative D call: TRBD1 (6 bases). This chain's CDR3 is CAWSDPGRGGPGELFF. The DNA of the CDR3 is TGTGCCTGGAGTGACCCCGGTCGTGGGGGCCCCGGGGAGCTGTTTTTT.